A single sample gave rise to the 4 T cell receptor beta chains below, sequenced in a study of T cell responses to AZD1222 COVID-19 vaccine. This table comes from immunoSEQ multiplex PCR, and its TCRdb copy is limited to in-frame clones, with some not included. The table records some 53,000 clones, about nine tenths of them present only once. The sample in question was peripheral blood, obtained 28 days after the second AZD1222 dose. Receptors originate from an adult who received the AZD1222 COVID-19 vaccine.

This chain uses TRBV5-5 with TRBJ2-7, with TRBD1 matching 10 bases. This CDR3 has 15 residues. V gave up 0 bases and J gave up 4 bases; unmatched junction bases: 4. The germline gives CDR1 SGHKS, CDR2 YYEKEE (reference sequence). The CDR3 DNA reads TGTGCCAGCAGCTTGGTCCGGGACAGGGGTTACGAGCAGTACTTC. Encoded protein: CASSLVRDRGYEQYF.

The chain joins TRBV3-1 (or the pseudogene TRBV3-2) to TRBJ2-3; TRBD2 matches at 12 bases. This CDR3 region has 17 residues. Germline values: CDR1 LGHDT, CDR2 YNNKEL (reference sequence). With V trimmed by 4 bases and J by 1 base, 6 bases remained unmatched. DNA for the CDR3: TGTGCCAGCAGCCCGAGACTAGCGGGAGCTGGCACAGATACGCAGTATTTT. Its protein product is CASSPRLAGAGTDTQYF.

The gene calls are TRBV2 and TRBJ2-7, with D possibly matching TRBD2 (6 bases). From germline, CDR1 is SNHLY and CDR2 FYNNEI. The CDR3 is made up of 14 amino acids. V was pared by 7 bases and J by 2 bases, with 15 bases between. In DNA form, the CDR3 reads TGTGCCAGCAACACCAGGCGGGGCCCCTACGAGCAGTACTTC. Translating gives CASNTRRGPYEQYF.

For the CDR3, the DNA is TGTGCCTGGAGCAGGGCCGGAGAGGGCTACACCTTC. This codes for CAWSRAGEGYTF. The chain recombines TRBV30 with TRBJ1-2, with a weak D call TRBD1 (5 bases). The CDR3 sequence is 12 residues long. The germline V gene encodes CDR1 GTSNPN and CDR2 SVGIG (reference sequence). The V end was cut by 3 bases, the J end by 8 bases, with 13 bases between.